A single sample gave rise to the 17 T cell receptor beta chains below, sequenced in a study of CD8+CD57+ T cells in acquired aplastic anemia. Genomic DNA was employed as the template in profiling TCR beta VDJ and CDR3. TCRdb ran MiXCR on the reads and lists one entry per CDR3 protein. In the table there are hundreds of thousands of distinct CDR3 sequences, 70% to 85% of which are singletons. By flow cytometry, patients selected for sequencing had shown an expansion of CD8+CD57+ cells. Input material: sorted CD4+, CD8+, or CD8+CD57+ T cells (not recorded which) from PBMCs. These receptors were taken from a human donor with aplastic anemia.

In regard to this clonotype: Since no conserved phenylalanine or tryptophan closes the CDR3, a read error is the likely cause. It is unclear where the CDR3 begins or ends on the DNA, so no DNA is shown, and the CDR3 is as TCRdb lists it. The J gene is TRBJ2-7, the V gene TRBV7-3. Germline V lookup: CDR1 SGHTA, CDR2 FQGTGA. From its first to its last residue, the CDR3 has 13 amino acids. CDR3 loop: CASSPDGAYEQNQ.

In the case of this clonotype: Lacking the conserved final phenylalanine or tryptophan, this CDR3 likely reflects a read error. The limits of the CDR3 on the DNA are not certain, so only TCRdb's listed CDR3 is given. The chain is built from TRBV7-2 and TRBJ1-1; no DNA check was done on the table's D call, TRBD1. The germline V gene has CDR1 SGHTA and CDR2 FQGNSA. Termini included, the CDR3 measures 13 amino acids. CDR3 protein: CASSNGQGTQETL.

This clonotype was detected a few times. This chain uses TRBV7-6 with TRBJ2-1; a possible D gene is TRBD1 (6 bases). The CDR3 loop spans 16 amino acids. V lost 1 base and J lost 6, with 16 bases in between. Germline lookup yields CDR1 SGHVS and CDR2 FNYEAQ. The CDR3 here is CASSLGLRTVPNEQFF. The CDR3 DNA reads TGTGCCAGCAGCTTAGGGTTACGGACAGTTCCCAATGAGCAGTTCTTC.

The V gene is TRBV2, the J gene TRBJ2-7; TRBD1 is a possible D gene (6 bases). From germline, CDR1 is SNHLY and CDR2 FYNNEI. The CDR3 spans 17 residues. Written as DNA, the CDR3 is TGTGCCAGCGGGGACGGGGACACAGATACGCGGTATTTTGAGCCAGGCGTC. Amino acid sequence: CASGDGDTDTRYFEPGV.

CDR3 DNA: TGTGCCAGCAGCCCTTGGGGGACTCAGGATGAGACCTATTTT. Translation: CASSPWGTQDETYF. This chain links TRBV7-3 with TRBJ2-3, with a weak D call TRBD2 (6 bases). The V end lost 5 bases, the J end lost 15 bases, and 24 bases lay between the germline ends. Germline V lookup: CDR1 SGHTA, CDR2 FQGTGA. CDR3 length: 14 residues.

On this clonotype: One end of the junction fails to match germline, which may point to a read error. The chain is built from TRBV7-8 and TRBJ2-3; 7 nucleotides line up with TRBD2. Germline CDR1 reads SGHVS; CDR2 reads FQNEAQ. This CDR3 spans 13 amino acids. The CDR3 protein is CASGVAGRDTKQF. CDR3 DNA: TGTGCCAGCGGCGTAGCGGGCAGAGACACGAAGCAGTTT.

Notes on this clonotype: One junction end does not reproduce the germline sequence, and a read error may be involved. The CDR3 here is CASGLDLTGNTEAF. DNA of the CDR3: TGTGCCAGCGGCTTAGATCTGACAGGGAACACTGAAGCCTTT. The V gene is TRBV11-3, the J gene TRBJ1-6; 7 bases map to TRBD1. CDR1 is SGHNT and CDR2 is YENEEA in the germline V gene. The CDR3 runs to 14 residues.

Regarding this clonotype: No conserved phenylalanine or tryptophan ends this CDR3, so it is likely a read error. No DNA is shown, since the ends of the CDR3 on it are uncertain; the CDR3 is the one TCRdb lists. The rearrangement joins TRBV2 to TRBJ2-3; the D call in the table, TRBD1, was not verified against the DNA. Germline V lookup: CDR1 SNHLY, CDR2 FYNNEI. The CDR3 is 13 residues long, counting both termini. This CDR3 is CASGGGGRDKKYA.

V is TRBV12-3 or TRBV12-4 and J is TRBJ1-1, with D unclear. V lost 6 bases and J lost 1, with 12 bases in between. The CDR3 spans 14 residues. The CDR3 sequence is CASRTARRNTEAFF. The CDR3 DNA reads as TGTGCCAGCAGAACAGCCCGGAGGAACACTGAAGCTTTCTTT.

The chain couples TRBV11-3 to TRBJ1-2; D is unclear. CDR1 and CDR2 (germline): SGHNT, YENEEA. Trimming shortened V by 0 bases and J by 5 bases, and 16 bases separated the two germline ends. The length of the CDR3 is 16 residues. CDR3 DNA sequence: TGTGCCAGCAGCTTAGATCTGGAAGGGCTCGTATATGGCTACACCTTC. Translation: CASSLDLEGLVYGYTF.

This chain connects TRBV5-1 to TRBJ2-1; 9 bases match TRBD1. The CDR3 runs 14 residues. After removal of 4 bases from V and 6 bases from J, the junction contained 5 bases not matched to a gene. CDR1 and CDR2 (germline): SGHRS, YFSETQ. DNA for the CDR3: TGCGCCAGCAGCCCCGGGACAGGGCGCAATGAGCAGTTCTTC. It is translated as CASSPGTGRNEQFF.

This sequence joins TRBV15 and TRBJ2-7; 8 nucleotides match TRBD1. Germline lookup yields CDR1 LNHNV and CDR2 YYDKDF (reference sequence). This CDR3 region has 15 residues. J gave up 3 bases and V 3 bases, and 7 bases lay outside the gene matches. The CDR3 coding sequence is TGTGCCACCAGCAGTTACTCGGGGACAGGCTACGAGCAGTACTTC. It specifies CATSSYSGTGYEQYF.

In the case of this clonotype: Germline is not matched at one junction end, which may reflect a read error. As DNA, the CDR3 is TGTGCCAGTAGTATTTTTGCCGGAGACTACAAGGAGCTGTTCTTT. Translated: CASSIFAGDYKELFF. The chain links TRBV19 to TRBJ2-2; possible D gene TRBD2, 5 bases. The CDR3 has 15 amino acids. Germline V gene lookup returns CDR1 LNHDA and CDR2 SQIVND (reference sequence).

V gene TRBV9 combines with J gene TRBJ2-1; D ambiguous. This CDR3 spans 13 amino acids. V was shortened by 4 bases and J by 13 bases, with 18 bases between the two germline ends. Germline-derived CDR1 and CDR2 are SGDLS and YYNGEE. Here the CDR3 DNA reads TGTGCCAGCAGCTCCTCAGATACGGGTGGACAGTTCTTC. Amino acids: CASSSSDTGGQFF.

The chain couples TRBV9 to TRBJ2-3, with D perhaps TRBD2 (6 bases). Germline CDR1 is SGDLS and CDR2 is YYNGEE. The CDR3 length is 13 residues. Trimming removed 4 bases from V and 13 bases from J, with 19 bases in between. The DNA for the CDR3 is TGTGCCAGCAGCTACGCTAGCGCAATGAGCAAGTATTTT. This sequence encodes CASSYASAMSKYF.

On this clonotype: The junction differs from germline at one of its ends, possibly a read error. The chain employs TRBV7-8 and TRBJ2-7; 9 nucleotides match TRBD2. CDR3 length equals 14 residues. Germline assignment: CDR1 SGHVS and CDR2 FQNEAQ. The CDR3 here is CASSEAGGHDKQYF. The CDR3 region has the DNA TGTGCCAGCAGCGAAGCGGGAGGTCACGATAAGCAGTATTTC.

This sequence joins TRBV2 and TRBJ1-5; no firm D call. CDR3 length: 14 residues. Germline CDR1 and CDR2: SNHLY and FYNNEI. The ends were cut back, 6 bases at V and 16 bases at J, with 25 bases in the middle. CDR3 protein: CASRDGDTDTHHHF. The CDR3 DNA reads TGTGCCAGCAGGGACGGCGACACCGATACGCACCATCATTTT. Variable domain in full (rest from reference TRBV2 and TRBJ1-5): EPEVTQTPSHQVTQMGQEVILRCVPISNHLYFYWYRQILGQKVEFLVSFYNNEISEKSEIFDDQFSVERPDGSNFTLKIRSTKLEDSAMYFCASRDGDTDTHHHFGDGTRLSIL.